Listed here is a single TCR beta chain. The source of the sample is a study of blood T cell repertoires in COVID-19. Study overall: Sites across the United States, Italy and Spain contributed samples from acute and convalescent COVID-19. The analysed material was cDNA or gDNA that came from T cells, B-cell-depleted T cells, or PBMCs.

Original analysis: Scientists estimated how many nucleated cells there were by amplifying reference gene primers. The method was immunoSEQ multiplex PCR; TCRdb's version includes in-frame clones alone and lacks a portion of them. V, J and clone size reflect that table, while D and trimming were determined from the DNA. The table shows 110,000 to 150,000 clones, with 85% to 90% occurring only once. The germline V gene encodes CDR1 KGHSH and CDR2 LQKENI. Trimming took off 3 bases at V and 0 bases at J, with 8 bases between the two ends. The CDR3 contains 14 residues. The sequencing input was peripheral blood. The genes are TRBV18 and TRBJ1-2; D unresolved. This TCR was recovered from a woman of 80 years or more with acute or convalescent COVID-19. Here the CDR3 DNA reads TGTGCCAGCTCACCGCCTTCTACTAACTATGGCTACACCTTC. Translating gives CASSPPSTNYGYTF.